These 9 T cell receptor beta chains were all obtained from the same sample, sequenced in a study of shared clonotypes between healthy human individuals. Profiling relied on immunoSEQ multiplex PCR, and the TCRdb table lists in-frame clones only, not all of them. This sample has hundreds of thousands of clones, with roughly 73% found just once. The source material was memory CD4+ T cells sorted from blood. The subset: CD45RA-negative fraction. These receptors all come from a woman in her twenties or thirties in good health.

The J gene is TRBJ2-7, the V gene TRBV10-2, with 8 bases aligning to TRBD2. V lost 6 bases and J lost 0; bases outside the gene matches: 16. This CDR3 is built from 18 residues. From germline, CDR1 is WSHSY and CDR2 SAAADI. The CDR3 DNA reads TGCGCCAGCAGCCCTCCCCCGGGTAGCGGGAAGAGCTCCTACGAGCAGTACTTC. Its translation is CASSPPPGSGKSSYEQYF.

This clone has a single count. The chain couples TRBV27 to TRBJ1-5; D may be TRBD1 (5 bases). CDR3 size: 15 residues. Germline V gene lookup returns CDR1 MNHEY and CDR2 SMNVEV (reference sequence). Trimming removed 6 bases at V and 6 bases at J, with 18 bases between. The CDR3: CASSPPRQGGQPQHF. CDR3 bases: TGTGCCAGCAGCCCACCCCGCCAGGGTGGTCAGCCCCAGCATTTT.

This chain uses TRBV11-3 with TRBJ2-2; D may match TRBD1 or TRBD2 (5 bases each). V dropped 2 bases and J dropped 5 bases, with 21 bases sitting between them. CDR3 size: 18 residues. In germline, CDR1 is SGHNT, CDR2 YENEEA. The CDR3 DNA reads TGTGCCAGCAGCTTAAAATCTTGGGGGTCTAGTGATACCGGGGAGCTGTTTTTT. Amino acid sequence: CASSLKSWGSSDTGELFF.

The chain has TRBV5-4 and TRBJ1-5, with D possibly matching TRBD1 (5 bases). The CDR3 sequence is 14 residues long. Trimming took off 0 bases at V and 4 bases at J, with 8 bases between the two ends. CDR1 and CDR2 from the germline V gene are SGHNT and YYREEE (reference sequence). The CDR3 loop is CASSLDRINQPQHF. The DNA of the CDR3 is TGTGCCAGCAGCTTGGACAGGATTAATCAGCCCCAGCATTTT.

The chain joins TRBV5-4 to TRBJ2-1, with D unresolved. The germline CDR1 and CDR2 sequences are SGHNT and YYREEE (reference sequence). The V gene lost 4 bases and the J gene lost 1 base, with 9 bases spanning the gap. The CDR3 consists of 14 residues. The CDR3 reads CASSTGSSYNEQFF. The CDR3 DNA follows: TGTGCCAGCAGCACCGGGTCGTCCTACAATGAGCAGTTCTTC.

Remarks on this clone: Other DNA variants within this sample encode the same CDR3. The rearrangement links TRBV18 to TRBJ2-7, with TRBD1 identical over 7 bases. The germline gives CDR1 KGHSH, CDR2 LQKENI. V lost 3 bases to trimming and J lost 3 bases; unmatched junction nucleotides: 5. CDR3 length equals 14 residues. CDR3 residues: CASSPRQGVYEQYF. The CDR3 DNA reads TGTGCCAGCTCACCTAGGCAGGGGGTCTACGAGCAGTACTTC.

The rearrangement uses TRBV19 and TRBJ2-1; 14 bases fit TRBD2. CDR1 is LNHDA and CDR2 is SQIVND in the germline V gene (reference sequence). The trim removed 4 bases at V and 6 bases at J, leaving 11 bases unmatched. The CDR3 is 18 amino acids. The CDR3 DNA reads as TGTGCCAGTAGTAAACGTACCGGGACTAGCGGGAGTTCCAATGAGCAGTTCTTC. This codes for CASSKRTGTSGSSNEQFF. The full variable domain, its missing parts supplied by reference TRBV19 and TRBJ2-1, is DGGITQSPKYLFRKEGQNVTLSCEQNLNHDAMYWYRQDPGQGLRLIYYSQIVNDFQKGDIAEGYSVSREKKESFPLTVTSAQKNPTAFYLCASSKRTGTSGSSNEQFFGPGTRLTVL.

The J gene is TRBJ2-5, the V gene TRBV19; TRBD2 is a possible D gene (6 bases). The CDR3 has 14 amino acids. The ends were cut back, 3 bases at V and 5 bases at J, with 13 bases in the middle. CDR1 is LNHDA and CDR2 is SQIVND in the germline V gene (reference sequence). The CDR3 sequence: CASSIGGQQETQYF. The CDR3 bases are TGTGCCAGTAGTATTGGAGGGCAGCAGGAGACCCAGTACTTC.

This chain uses TRBV19 with TRBJ2-3, with 8 bases that match TRBD2. The CDR3 length is 14 residues. The junction had 9 bases not matched to a gene; V was cut back by 10 bases and J by 3 bases. Germline CDR1 and CDR2: LNHDA and SQIVND (reference sequence). Here the CDR3 DNA reads TGTGCCACTGAGGCGGGAGGAGGGACAGATACGCAGTATTTT. It yields the protein CATEAGGGTDTQYF.